This entry concerns a single TCR beta chain. Its target is unknown. TCRdb reanalysed the reads using MiXCR and keeps one entry per CDR3 protein. The repertoire includes some 920,000 distinct CDR3 sequences, approximately 30% of them detected once, and 13% sits in the top ten. This entry belongs to a study of T cell repertoires in cytomegalovirus infection. The receptor comes from a human donor in good health (CMV status not recorded). Some clones in this sample may be carry-over from other donors' samples. The sample here was cultured CD8+ T cells from PBMCs, taken from culture after CMV antigen stimulation.

CDR3 nucleotide sequence: TGTGCCAGCAGCCACCTACAGGAGGGGGCGCGTCAGCCCCAGCATTTT. Translation: CASSHLQEGARQPQHF. The V call is TRBV28, the J call TRBJ1-5; TRBD1 matches 7 bases. V trimming: 6 bases; J trimming: 6 bases; junction bases outside the gene matches: 14. The germline V gene has CDR1 MDHEN and CDR2 SYDVKM. This CDR3 has 16 residues.